This T cell receptor beta chain was recovered during a study of blood T cell repertoires in COVID-19. About the research overall: The samples span acute and convalescent COVID-19 from the United States, Italy and Spain. The cDNA or gDNA used as material had been derived from T cells, B-cell-depleted T cells, or PBMCs.

Authors' processing steps: Cell counts per sample came from amplifying reference gene primers. The repertoire was sequenced with immunoSEQ multiplex PCR; TCRdb's copy has only in-frame clones and lacks some. V and J calls and clone size come straight from that table; D and trimming were deduced from the DNA. The sample has fewer than 80,000 clones; 80% to 95% are singletons. With 0 bases removed from V and 3 bases from J, the gap between germline ends came to 5 bases. The CDR3 runs 12 residues. The germline CDR1 and CDR2 sequences are SQVTM and ANQGSEA. The specimen sequenced was peripheral blood. The chain links TRBV29-1 to TRBJ1-1, with unresolved D. The clonotype was recovered from a human donor in a cohort sampled during active COVID-19. The CDR3 loop reads CSVEDPDTEAFF. CDR3 DNA sequence: TGCAGCGTTGAAGATCCGGACACTGAAGCTTTCTTT.